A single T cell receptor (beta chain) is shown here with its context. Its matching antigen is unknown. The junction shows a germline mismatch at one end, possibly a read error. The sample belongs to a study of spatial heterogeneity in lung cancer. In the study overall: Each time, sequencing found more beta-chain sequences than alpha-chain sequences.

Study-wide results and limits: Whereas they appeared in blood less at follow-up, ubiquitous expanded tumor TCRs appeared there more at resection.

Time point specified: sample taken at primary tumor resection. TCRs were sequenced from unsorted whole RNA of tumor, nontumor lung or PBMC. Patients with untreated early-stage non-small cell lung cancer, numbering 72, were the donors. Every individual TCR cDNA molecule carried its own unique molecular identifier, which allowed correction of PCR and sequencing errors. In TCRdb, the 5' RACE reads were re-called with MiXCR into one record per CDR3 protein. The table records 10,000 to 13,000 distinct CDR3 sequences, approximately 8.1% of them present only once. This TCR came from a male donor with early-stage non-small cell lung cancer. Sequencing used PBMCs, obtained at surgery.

CDR3 nucleotide sequence: TGTGCCAGCAGTTTTTCAAGGGCGAACACTGACGCTTTCTTT. Translated, it gives CASSFSRANTDAFF. V usage is TRBV27 and J usage is TRBJ1-1; the D is unclear. Germline CDR1 is MNHEY and CDR2 is SMNVEV (reference sequence). CDR3 length: 14 amino acids.